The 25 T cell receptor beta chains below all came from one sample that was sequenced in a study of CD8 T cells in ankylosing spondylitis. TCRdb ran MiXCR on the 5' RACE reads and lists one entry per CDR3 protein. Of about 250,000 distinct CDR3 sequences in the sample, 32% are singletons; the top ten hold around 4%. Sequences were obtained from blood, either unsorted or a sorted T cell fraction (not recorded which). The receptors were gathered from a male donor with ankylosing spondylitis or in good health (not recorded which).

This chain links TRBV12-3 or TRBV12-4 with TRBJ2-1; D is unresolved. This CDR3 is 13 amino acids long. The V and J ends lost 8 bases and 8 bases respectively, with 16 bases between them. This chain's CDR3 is CASSFGQKDEQFF. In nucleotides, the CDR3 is TGTGCCAGCTCTTTTGGTCAGAAGGATGAGCAGTTCTTC.

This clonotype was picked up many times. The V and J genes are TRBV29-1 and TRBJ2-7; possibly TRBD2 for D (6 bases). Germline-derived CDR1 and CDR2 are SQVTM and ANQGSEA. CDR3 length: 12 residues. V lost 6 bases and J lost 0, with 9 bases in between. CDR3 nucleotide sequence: TGCAGCGTGGGGGGTTCCTCCTACGAGCAGTACTTC. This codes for CSVGGSSYEQYF.

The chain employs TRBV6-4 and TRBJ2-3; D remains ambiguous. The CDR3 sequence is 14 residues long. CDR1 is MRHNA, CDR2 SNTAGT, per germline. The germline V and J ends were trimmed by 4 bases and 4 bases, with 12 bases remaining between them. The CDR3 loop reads CASSVSSAADTQYF. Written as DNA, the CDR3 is TGTGCCAGCAGTGTTTCATCGGCCGCAGATACGCAGTATTTT.

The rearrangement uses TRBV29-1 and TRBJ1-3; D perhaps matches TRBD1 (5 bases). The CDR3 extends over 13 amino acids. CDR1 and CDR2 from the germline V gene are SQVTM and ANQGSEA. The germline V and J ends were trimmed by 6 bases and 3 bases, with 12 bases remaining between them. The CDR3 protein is CSVLFQGGNTIYF. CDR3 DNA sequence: TGCAGCGTCCTTTTTCAGGGTGGAAACACCATATATTTT. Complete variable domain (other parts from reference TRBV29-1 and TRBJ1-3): SAVISQKPSRDICQRGTSLTIQCQVDSQVTMMFWYRQQPGQSLTLIATANQGSEATYESGFVIDKFPISRPNLTFSTLTVSNMSPEDSSIYLCSVLFQGGNTIYFGEGSWLTVV.

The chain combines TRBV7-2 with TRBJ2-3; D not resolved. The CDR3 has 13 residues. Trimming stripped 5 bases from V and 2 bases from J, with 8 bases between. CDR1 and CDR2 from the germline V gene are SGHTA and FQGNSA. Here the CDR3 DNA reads TGTGCCAGCAGCCCCTACTCCACAGATACGCAGTATTTT. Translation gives CASSPYSTDTQYF.

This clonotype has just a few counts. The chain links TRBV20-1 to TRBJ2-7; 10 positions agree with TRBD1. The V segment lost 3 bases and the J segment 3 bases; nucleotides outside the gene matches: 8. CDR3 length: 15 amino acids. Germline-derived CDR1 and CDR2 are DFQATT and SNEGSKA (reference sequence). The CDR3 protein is CSARVDRGSFYEQYF. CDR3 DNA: TGCAGTGCTAGGGTGGACAGGGGGTCTTTCTACGAGCAGTACTTC.

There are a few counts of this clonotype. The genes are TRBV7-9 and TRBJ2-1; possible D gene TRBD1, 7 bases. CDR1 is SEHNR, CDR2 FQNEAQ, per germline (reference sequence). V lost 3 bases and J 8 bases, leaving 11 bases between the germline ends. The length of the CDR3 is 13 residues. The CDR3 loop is CASSFQGDYEQFF. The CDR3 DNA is TGTGCCAGCAGCTTCCAGGGGGACTATGAGCAGTTCTTC. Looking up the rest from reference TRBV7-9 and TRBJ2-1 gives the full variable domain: DTGVSQNPRHKITKRGQNVTFRCDPISEHNRLYWYRQTLGQGPEFLTYFQNEAQLEKSRLLSDRFSAERPKGSFSTLEIQRTEQGDSAMYLCASSFQGDYEQFFGPGTRLTVL.

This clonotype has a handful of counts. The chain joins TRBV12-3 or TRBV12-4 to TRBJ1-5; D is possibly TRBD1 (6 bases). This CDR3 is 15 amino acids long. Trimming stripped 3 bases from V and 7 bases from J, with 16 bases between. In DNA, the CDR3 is TGTGCCAGCAGTTTGGGGGGGCTTGTGTGGCAGCCCCAGCATTTT. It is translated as CASSLGGLVWQPQHF.

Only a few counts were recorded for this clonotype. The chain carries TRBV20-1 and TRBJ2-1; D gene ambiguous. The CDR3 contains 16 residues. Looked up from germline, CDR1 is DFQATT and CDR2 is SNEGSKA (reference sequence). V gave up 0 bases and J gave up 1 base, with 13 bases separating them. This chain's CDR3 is CSARDRLAASYNEQFF. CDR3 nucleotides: TGCAGTGCTAGAGATCGCCTGGCAGCATCCTACAATGAGCAGTTCTTC.

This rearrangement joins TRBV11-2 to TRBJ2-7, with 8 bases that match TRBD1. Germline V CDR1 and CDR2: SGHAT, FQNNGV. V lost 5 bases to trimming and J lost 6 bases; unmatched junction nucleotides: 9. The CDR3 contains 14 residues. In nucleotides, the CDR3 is TGTGCCAGCAGCGTCAGGGGGCTATCGGTCGAGCAGTACTTC. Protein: CASSVRGLSVEQYF.

The CDR3 loop is CAISTTGGGQPQHF. Written as DNA, the CDR3 is TGTGCCATCAGTACCACAGGGGGTGGTCAGCCCCAGCATTTT. J is TRBJ1-5 and V is TRBV10-3, with 8 positions matching TRBD1. The CDR3 is 14 residues long. J gave up 6 bases and V 5 bases, and 6 bases lay outside the gene matches. Per germline, CDR1 ENHRY and CDR2 SYGVKD.

DNA for the CDR3: TGTGCCAGCAGCTTCAACCGGGACTTCGTTCGGAGTACCCAGTACTTC. It translates to CASSFNRDFVRSTQYF. The chain joins TRBV12-3 or TRBV12-4 to TRBJ2-5; D perhaps matches TRBD2 (6 bases). The CDR3 contains 16 residues. Trimming left V 6 bases short and J 8 bases short, with 25 bases between.

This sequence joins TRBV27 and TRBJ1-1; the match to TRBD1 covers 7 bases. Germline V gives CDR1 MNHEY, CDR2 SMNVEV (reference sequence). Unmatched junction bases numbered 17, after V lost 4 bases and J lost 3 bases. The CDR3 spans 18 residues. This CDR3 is CASSSLGGGRLVYTEAFF. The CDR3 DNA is TGTGCCAGCAGTTCACTAGGGGGCGGACGGTTGGTATACACTGAAGCTTTCTTT.

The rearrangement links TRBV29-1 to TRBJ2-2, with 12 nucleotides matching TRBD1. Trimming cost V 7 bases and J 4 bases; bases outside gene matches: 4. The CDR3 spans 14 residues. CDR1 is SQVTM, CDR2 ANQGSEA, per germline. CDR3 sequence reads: CSDRDRGPTGELFF. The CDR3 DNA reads TGCAGCGACCGGGACAGGGGGCCCACCGGGGAGCTGTTTTTT.

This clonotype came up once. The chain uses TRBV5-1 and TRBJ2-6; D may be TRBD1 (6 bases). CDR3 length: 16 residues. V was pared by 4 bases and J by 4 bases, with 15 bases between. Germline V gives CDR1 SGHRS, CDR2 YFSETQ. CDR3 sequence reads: CASSNKQGFGANVLTF. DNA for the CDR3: TGCGCCAGCAGCAACAAACAGGGATTCGGGGCCAACGTCCTGACTTTC.

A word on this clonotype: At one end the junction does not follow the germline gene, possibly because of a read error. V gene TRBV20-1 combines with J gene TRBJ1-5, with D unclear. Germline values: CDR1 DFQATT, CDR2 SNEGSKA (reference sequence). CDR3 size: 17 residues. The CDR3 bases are TGCTGTGCTAGAGTCGTTCGGGGAGTTGGTAGCAATCAGCCCCAGCATTTT. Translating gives CCARVVRGVGSNQPQHF.

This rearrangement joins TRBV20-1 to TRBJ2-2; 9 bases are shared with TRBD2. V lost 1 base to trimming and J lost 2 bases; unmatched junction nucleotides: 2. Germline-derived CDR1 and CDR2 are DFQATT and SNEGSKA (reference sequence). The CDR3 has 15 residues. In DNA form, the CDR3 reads TGCAGTGCTAGAGTGCGGGGGGGTAACACCGGGGAGCTGTTTTTT. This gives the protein CSARVRGGNTGELFF.

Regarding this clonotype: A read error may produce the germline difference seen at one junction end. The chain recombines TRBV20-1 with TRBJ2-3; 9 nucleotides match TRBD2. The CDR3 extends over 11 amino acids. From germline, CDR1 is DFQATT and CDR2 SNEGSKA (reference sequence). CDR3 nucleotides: TGCAGTGCCGGAACGGGACTAGCCTCGTTTTTT. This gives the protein CSAGTGLASFF.

CDR3 coding DNA: TGCGCCAGCAGCCAAGGTCCACAGGGGTACGAGCAGTACTTC. As protein: CASSQGPQGYEQYF. The rearrangement links TRBV4-1 to TRBJ2-7, with TRBD1 matching 7 bases. The CDR3 loop spans 14 amino acids. CDR1 is MGHRA and CDR2 is YSYEKL in the germline V gene. V trimming: 1 base; J trimming: 4 bases; junction bases outside the gene matches: 4.

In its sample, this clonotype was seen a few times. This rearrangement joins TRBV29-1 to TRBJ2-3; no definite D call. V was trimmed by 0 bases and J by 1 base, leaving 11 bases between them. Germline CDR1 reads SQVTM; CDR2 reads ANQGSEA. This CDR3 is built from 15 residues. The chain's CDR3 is CSVEERTLGTDTQYF. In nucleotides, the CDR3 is TGCAGCGTTGAAGAGCGGACCCTCGGCACAGATACGCAGTATTTT.

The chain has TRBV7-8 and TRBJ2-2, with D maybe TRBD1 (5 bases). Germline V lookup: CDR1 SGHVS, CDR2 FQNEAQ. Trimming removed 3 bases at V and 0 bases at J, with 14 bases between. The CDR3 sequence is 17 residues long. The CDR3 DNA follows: TGTGCCAGCAGCTTGAATGTGGGGCGATCGAACACCGGGGAGCTGTTTTTT. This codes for CASSLNVGRSNTGELFF.

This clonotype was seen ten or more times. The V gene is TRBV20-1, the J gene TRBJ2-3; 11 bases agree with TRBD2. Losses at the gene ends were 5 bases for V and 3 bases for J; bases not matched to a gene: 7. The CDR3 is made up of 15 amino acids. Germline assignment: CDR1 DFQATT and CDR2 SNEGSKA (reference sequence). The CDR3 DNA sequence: TGCAGTGCTGGTAGCGGGGGGGCTGGGACAGATACGCAGTATTTT. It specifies CSAGSGGAGTDTQYF.

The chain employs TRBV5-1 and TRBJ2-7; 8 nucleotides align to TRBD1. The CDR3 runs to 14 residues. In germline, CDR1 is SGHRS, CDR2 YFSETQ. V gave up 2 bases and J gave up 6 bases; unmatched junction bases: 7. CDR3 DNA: TGCGCCAGCAGCTTAAGGACAGGGACGGGCGAGCAGTACTTC. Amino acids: CASSLRTGTGEQYF.

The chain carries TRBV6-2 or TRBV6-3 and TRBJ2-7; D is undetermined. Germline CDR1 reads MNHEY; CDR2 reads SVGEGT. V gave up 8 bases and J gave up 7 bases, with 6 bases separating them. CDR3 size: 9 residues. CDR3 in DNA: TGTGCCAGCGGGCCGGAGCAGTACTTC. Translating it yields CASGPEQYF.

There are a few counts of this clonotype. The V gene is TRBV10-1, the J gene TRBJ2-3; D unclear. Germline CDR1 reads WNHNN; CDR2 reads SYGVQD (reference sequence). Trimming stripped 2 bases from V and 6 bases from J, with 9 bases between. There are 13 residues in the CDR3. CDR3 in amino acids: CASSEPPSDTQYF. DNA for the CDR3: TGCGCCAGCAGTGAGCCTCCGTCGGATACGCAGTATTTT.